The sequence of this T cell receptor beta chain was determined in a study of blood T cells in healthy people across ages. Isolated per sample were at least 7 million PBMCs. Study conclusions and caveats: Samples with more naive T cells showed higher observed beta diversity.

Per germline, CDR1 SGDLS and CDR2 YYNGEE. The CDR3 has 14 residues. Trimming shortened V by 4 bases and J by 10 bases, and 20 bases separated the two germline ends. Alongside a J-beta primer mix, a sample-barcoded 5' primer served in a second PCR lasting 7 to 11 cycles. CDR3-containing paired-end reads numbered at least 2.5 million in each sample. MiXCR, applied by TCRdb to the 5' RACE reads, yields one record per CDR3 protein. Here the sample spans almost 800,000 distinct CDR3 sequences, over 45% being singletons. This clonotype has a handful of counts. As yet, its antigen is unknown. This chain connects TRBV9 to TRBJ1-1, with D hard to call. The specimen was blood. This clonotype originated in a young man in good health. The CDR3 nucleotides read TGTGCCAGCAGCCCAGAGGAGAGCGCGTACGTAGCTTTCTTT. Its protein is CASSPEESAYVAFF.